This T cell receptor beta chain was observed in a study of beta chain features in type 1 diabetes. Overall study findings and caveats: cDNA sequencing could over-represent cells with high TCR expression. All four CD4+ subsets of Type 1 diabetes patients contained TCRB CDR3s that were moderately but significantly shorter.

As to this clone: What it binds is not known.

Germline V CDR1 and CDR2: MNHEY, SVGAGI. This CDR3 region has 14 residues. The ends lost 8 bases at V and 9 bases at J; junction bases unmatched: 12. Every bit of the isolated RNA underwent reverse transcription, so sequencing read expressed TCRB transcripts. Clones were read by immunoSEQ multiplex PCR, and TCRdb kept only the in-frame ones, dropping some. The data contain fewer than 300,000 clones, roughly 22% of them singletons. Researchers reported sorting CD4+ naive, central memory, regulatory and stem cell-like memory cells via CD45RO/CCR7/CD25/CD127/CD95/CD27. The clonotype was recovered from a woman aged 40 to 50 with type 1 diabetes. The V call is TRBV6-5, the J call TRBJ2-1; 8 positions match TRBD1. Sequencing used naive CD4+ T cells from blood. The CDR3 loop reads CASCRQGARVEQFF. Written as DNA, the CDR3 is TGTGCCAGCTGTAGGCAGGGGGCCAGGGTTGAGCAGTTCTTC.